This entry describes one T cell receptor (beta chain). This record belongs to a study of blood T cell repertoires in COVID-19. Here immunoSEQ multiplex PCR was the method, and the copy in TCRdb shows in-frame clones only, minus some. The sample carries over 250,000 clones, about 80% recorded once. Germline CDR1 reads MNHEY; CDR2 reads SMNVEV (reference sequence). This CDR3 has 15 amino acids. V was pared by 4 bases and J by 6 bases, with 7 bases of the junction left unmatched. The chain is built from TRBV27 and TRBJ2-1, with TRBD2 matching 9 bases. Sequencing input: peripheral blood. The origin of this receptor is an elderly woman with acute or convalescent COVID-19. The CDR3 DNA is TGTGCCAGCAGTTCCCCGGGACTAGCTGGCAATGAGCAGTTCTTC. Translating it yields CASSSPGLAGNEQFF.